The rows below give T cell receptor beta chains drawn from one sample of a study of blood T cells in healthy people across ages. From the 5' RACE reads, TCRdb called clonotypes with MiXCR, one entry per CDR3 protein. The data hold about 540,000 distinct CDR3 sequences, with about 24% observed a single time. This sample was shared with a second study, whose subject was T cells of mothers and their children.

Sequencing was done on a sample of blood. These receptors were obtained from a boy under 18 in good health. The CDR3 runs from the conserved cysteine through the conserved F or W. The D gene is left open where the match is weak. Clone size appears in some rows only: once, few, many, or a class for an expanded clone.

D gene: -; J gene: TRBJ1-5; V gene: TRBV20-1; clone size: -; CDR3 protein: CSALRPGEQPQHF; CDR3 DNA: TGCAGTGCTTTGAGGCCCGGGGAGCAGCCCCAGCATTTT
D gene: -; J gene: TRBJ2-1; V gene: TRBV7-6; clone size: few; CDR3 protein: CASSLELRAVTADLSSYNEQFF; CDR3 DNA: TGTGCCAGCAGCTTGGAGCTAAGAGCAGTAACAGCAGATTTGAGCTCCTACAATGAGCAGTTCTTC
D gene: -; J gene: TRBJ2-5; V gene: TRBV14; clone size: -; CDR3 protein: CASRQEEGAETQYF; CDR3 DNA: TGTGCCAGCAGACAAGAGGAGGGGGCGGAGACCCAGTACTTC
D gene: -; J gene: TRBJ2-5; V gene: TRBV7-2; clone size: -; CDR3 protein: CASSKPDYQETQYF; CDR3 DNA: TGTGCCAGCAGCAAGCCCGATTACCAAGAGACCCAGTACTTC
D gene: -; J gene: TRBJ1-3; V gene: TRBV4-2; clone size: few; CDR3 protein: CASSQERTFGNTIYF; CDR3 DNA: TGTGCCAGCAGCCAAGAGAGAACCTTTGGAAACACCATATATTTT
D gene: TRBD2; J gene: TRBJ2-1; V gene: TRBV28; clone size: -; CDR3 protein: CASTPLAGGYTEQFF; CDR3 DNA: TGTGCCAGCACGCCTCTAGCGGGAGGGTACACTGAGCAGTTCTTC
D gene: -; J gene: TRBJ1-5; V gene: TRBV20-1; clone size: few; CDR3 protein: CSARDFSSAGRERKDQPQHF; CDR3 DNA: TGCAGTGCTAGAGATTTCTCTTCGGCCGGGAGGGAGCGGAAAGATCAGCCCCAGCATTTT
D gene: TRBD1; J gene: TRBJ2-1; V gene: TRBV28; clone size: -; CDR3 protein: CASSLTDRGRNEQFF; CDR3 DNA: TGTGCCAGCAGTTTAACGGACAGGGGACGGAATGAGCAGTTCTTC
D gene: -; J gene: TRBJ1-5; V gene: TRBV15; clone size: -; CDR3 protein: CATSIGRASNQPQHF; CDR3 DNA: TGTGCCACCAGCATCGGCAGGGCGAGCAATCAGCCCCAGCATTTT
D gene: TRBD1; J gene: TRBJ1-3; V gene: TRBV7-9; clone size: few; CDR3 protein: CASSGRTGSGNTIYF; CDR3 DNA: TGTGCCAGCAGCGGCCGGACAGGCTCTGGAAACACCATATATTTT
D gene: TRBD2; J gene: TRBJ2-1; V gene: TRBV9; clone size: few; CDR3 protein: CASSVGGRNNEQFF; CDR3 DNA: TGTGCCAGCAGCGTAGGCGGGAGAAACAATGAGCAGTTCTTC
D gene: -; J gene: TRBJ1-3; V gene: TRBV12-3/TRBV12-4; clone size: -; CDR3 protein: CASSTTRVTSGNTIYF; CDR3 DNA: TGTGCCAGCAGTACGACCCGGGTGACCTCTGGAAACACCATATATTTT
D gene: -; J gene: TRBJ2-2; V gene: TRBV14; clone size: few; CDR3 protein: CASSLEGPGRELFF; CDR3 DNA: TGTGCCAGCAGCCTTGAGGGCCCGGGAAGGGAGCTGTTTTTT
D gene: TRBD1; J gene: TRBJ2-7; V gene: TRBV29-1; clone size: -; CDR3 protein: CSVGPRDRIYEQYF; CDR3 DNA: TGCAGCGTTGGGCCCCGGGACAGGATATACGAGCAGTACTTC
D gene: -; J gene: TRBJ2-2; V gene: TRBV7-6; clone size: -; CDR3 protein: CASSPRQTGLSTGELFF; CDR3 DNA: TGTGCCAGCAGCCCGCGACAAACGGGGTTGAGCACCGGGGAGCTGTTTTTT
D gene: -; J gene: TRBJ2-3; V gene: TRBV20-1; clone size: -; CDR3 protein: CSADRSDTQYF; CDR3 DNA: TGCAGTGCCGATAGGTCCGATACGCAGTATTTT
D gene: TRBD1; J gene: TRBJ1-2; V gene: TRBV5-1; clone size: few; CDR3 protein: CASRAGDRVVPNYGYTF; CDR3 DNA: TGCGCCAGCAGGGCCGGGGACAGGGTCGTCCCTAACTATGGCTACACCTTC
D gene: -; J gene: TRBJ2-4; V gene: TRBV7-2; clone size: -; CDR3 protein: CASSFPHSGKNIQYF; CDR3 DNA: TGTGCCAGCAGCTTCCCCCACAGCGGGAAAAACATTCAGTACTTC
D gene: -; J gene: TRBJ1-1; V gene: TRBV7-8; clone size: few; CDR3 protein: CASSSYGYEAFF; CDR3 DNA: TGTGCCAGCAGTTCGTACGGGTATGAAGCTTTCTTT
D gene: -; J gene: TRBJ2-6; V gene: TRBV5-1; clone size: -; CDR3 protein: CASSSRDSGANVLTF; CDR3 DNA: TGCGCCAGCAGCTCTCGGGACTCTGGGGCCAACGTCCTGACTTTC
D gene: -; J gene: TRBJ2-7; V gene: TRBV7-9; clone size: -; CDR3 protein: CASSSKYDLYEQYF; CDR3 DNA: TGTGCCAGCAGCTCCAAGTACGACCTCTACGAGCAGTACTTC
D gene: TRBD1; J gene: TRBJ2-7; V gene: TRBV5-1; clone size: once; CDR3 protein: CASSLETGIHEQYF; CDR3 DNA: TGCGCCAGCAGCTTGGAGACAGGGATCCACGAGCAGTACTTC
D gene: -; J gene: TRBJ1-1; V gene: TRBV3-1; clone size: -; CDR3 protein: CASSQVAVNTEAFF; CDR3 DNA: TGTGCCAGCAGCCAAGTTGCGGTGAACACTGAAGCTTTCTTT
D gene: -; J gene: TRBJ1-1; V gene: TRBV7-8; clone size: -; CDR3 protein: CASSFLRTLNTEAFF; CDR3 DNA: TGTGCCAGCAGCTTCCTACGGACATTGAACACTGAAGCTTTCTTT
D gene: TRBD1; J gene: TRBJ2-7; V gene: TRBV6-2/TRBV6-3; clone size: -; CDR3 protein: CATAETGGTYEQYF; CDR3 DNA: TGTGCCACCGCGGAGACAGGGGGGACCTACGAGCAGTACTTC
D gene: TRBD1; J gene: TRBJ2-1; V gene: TRBV20-1; clone size: few; CDR3 protein: CSANQGQGGLAVNEQFF; CDR3 DNA: TGCAGTGCCAACCAGGGACAGGGGGGACTAGCAGTGAATGAGCAGTTCTTC
D gene: -; J gene: TRBJ2-2; V gene: TRBV15; clone size: -; CDR3 protein: CATRRANTGELFF; CDR3 DNA: TGTGCCACCCGAAGAGCGAACACCGGGGAGCTGTTTTTT
D gene: -; J gene: TRBJ2-1; V gene: TRBV6-2/TRBV6-3; clone size: few; CDR3 protein: CASSSQVRGLYNEQFF; CDR3 DNA: TGTGCCAGCAGTTCGCAGGTCCGAGGTTTATACAATGAGCAGTTCTTC
D gene: TRBD1; J gene: TRBJ1-1; V gene: TRBV20-1; clone size: -; CDR3 protein: CSARDGTGLEAFF; CDR3 DNA: TGCAGTGCTAGAGACGGGACAGGGCTCGAAGCTTTCTTT
D gene: TRBD2; J gene: TRBJ2-1; V gene: TRBV27; clone size: -; CDR3 protein: CASSLLAGGLGEQFF; CDR3 DNA: TGTGCCAGCAGTTTATTGGCGGGGGGGCTTGGAGAGCAGTTCTTC
D gene: -; J gene: TRBJ1-1; V gene: TRBV12-3/TRBV12-4; clone size: -; CDR3 protein: CASSGGAEAFF; CDR3 DNA: TGTGCCAGCAGTGGCGGCGCTGAAGCTTTCTTT
D gene: -; J gene: TRBJ2-5; V gene: TRBV9; clone size: -; CDR3 protein: CASSLQGPVETQYF; CDR3 DNA: TGTGCCAGCAGCTTGCAGGGTCCCGTAGAGACCCAGTACTTC
D gene: -; J gene: TRBJ2-7; V gene: TRBV28; clone size: few; CDR3 protein: CASSLSWGGGYEQYF; CDR3 DNA: TGTGCCAGCAGTTTATCCTGGGGAGGGGGCTACGAGCAGTACTTC
D gene: -; J gene: TRBJ1-5; V gene: TRBV7-2; clone size: -; CDR3 protein: CASTQGNSNQPQHF; CDR3 DNA: TGTGCCAGCACCCAGGGGAATAGCAATCAGCCCCAGCATTTT
D gene: -; J gene: TRBJ2-7; V gene: TRBV3-1; clone size: -; CDR3 protein: CASSHLSGEQYF; CDR3 DNA: TGTGCCAGCAGCCACCTCTCCGGCGAGCAGTACTTC
D gene: -; J gene: TRBJ1-4; V gene: TRBV28; clone size: few; CDR3 protein: CASRWTRQGTTNEKLFF; CDR3 DNA: TGTGCCAGCAGGTGGACCCGACAAGGGACTACTAATGAAAAACTGTTTTTT
D gene: -; J gene: TRBJ2-7; V gene: TRBV7-9; clone size: few; CDR3 protein: CASSFTSLYEQYF; CDR3 DNA: TGTGCCAGCAGCTTTACTAGCTTATACGAGCAGTACTTC
D gene: TRBD1; J gene: TRBJ2-5; V gene: TRBV3-1; clone size: few; CDR3 protein: CANSPTGVLGETQYF; CDR3 DNA: TGTGCCAACAGCCCTACAGGGGTTCTTGGCGAGACCCAGTACTTC
D gene: -; J gene: TRBJ1-1; V gene: TRBV5-1; clone size: -; CDR3 protein: CASSNAGQMNTEAFF; CDR3 DNA: TGCGCCAGCAGCAACGCTGGACAGATGAACACTGAAGCTTTCTTT
D gene: -; J gene: TRBJ1-2; V gene: TRBV6-4; clone size: -; CDR3 protein: CASKEQGSLGGYTF; CDR3 DNA: TGTGCCAGCAAAGAACAGGGCTCCCTCGGAGGCTACACCTTC
D gene: -; J gene: TRBJ1-2; V gene: TRBV4-3; clone size: -; CDR3 protein: CASSQVSDSHNYGYTF; CDR3 DNA: TGCGCCAGCAGCCAAGTGTCGGACAGCCATAACTATGGCTACACCTTC
D gene: -; J gene: TRBJ1-2; V gene: TRBV24-1; clone size: -; CDR3 protein: CATSDWRSNYGYTF; CDR3 DNA: TGTGCCACCAGTGATTGGCGGTCTAACTATGGCTACACCTTC
D gene: -; J gene: TRBJ1-6; V gene: TRBV4-3; clone size: -; CDR3 protein: CASSQGKATAGSPLHF; CDR3 DNA: TGCGCCAGCAGCCAAGGTAAAGCGACGGCGGGTTCACCCCTCCACTTT
D gene: -; J gene: TRBJ1-1; V gene: TRBV18; clone size: few; CDR3 protein: CASSPNRVGQEVAFF; CDR3 DNA: TGTGCCAGCTCACCAAACCGGGTCGGCCAAGAAGTGGCTTTCTTT
D gene: TRBD1; J gene: TRBJ1-6; V gene: TRBV4-1; clone size: many; CDR3 protein: CASSQPGTGSSPLHF; CDR3 DNA: TGCGCCAGCAGCCAACCCGGGACAGGGAGTTCACCCCTCCACTTT
D gene: -; J gene: TRBJ2-7; V gene: TRBV7-7; clone size: few; CDR3 protein: CASSLGPPYEQYF; CDR3 DNA: TGTGCTAGCAGCTTAGGGCCTCCCTACGAGCAGTACTTC
D gene: TRBD1; J gene: TRBJ2-7; V gene: TRBV29-1; clone size: -; CDR3 protein: CSVPLGQGQEFF; CDR3 DNA: TGCAGCGTTCCGTTGGGACAGGGTCAGGAGTTCTTC
D gene: -; J gene: TRBJ2-3; V gene: TRBV29-1; clone size: -; CDR3 protein: CSVGSGPTDTQYF; CDR3 DNA: TGCAGCGTTGGGTCGGGGCCCACAGATACGCAGTATTTT